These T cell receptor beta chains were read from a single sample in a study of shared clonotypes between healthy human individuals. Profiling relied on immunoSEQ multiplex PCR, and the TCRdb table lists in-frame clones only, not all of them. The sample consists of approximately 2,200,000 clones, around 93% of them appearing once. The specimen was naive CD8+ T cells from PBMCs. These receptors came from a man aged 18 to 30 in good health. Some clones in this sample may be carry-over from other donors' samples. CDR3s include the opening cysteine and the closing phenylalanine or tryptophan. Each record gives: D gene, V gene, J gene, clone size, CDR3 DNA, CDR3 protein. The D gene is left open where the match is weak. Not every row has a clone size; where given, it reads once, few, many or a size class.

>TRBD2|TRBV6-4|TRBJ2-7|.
TGTGCCAGCGGCGGGACTAGCGGGAACTCCTACGAGCAGTACTTC
CASGGTSGNSYEQYF
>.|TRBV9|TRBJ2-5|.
TGTGCCAGCACCCCTCCGGGGCTGGGAGAGACCCAGTACTTC
CASTPPGLGETQYF
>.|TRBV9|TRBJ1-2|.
TGTGCCAGCAGCGTAGGGCGGCGGCTATATGGCTACACCTTC
CASSVGRRLYGYTF
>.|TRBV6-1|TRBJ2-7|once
TGTGCCAGCAGAGAAGCCACATCCTACGAGCAGTACTTC
CASREATSYEQYF
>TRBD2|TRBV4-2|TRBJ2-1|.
TGTGCCAGCAGCCAAGATGTTATCCGTCTAGCGGGAGTTAATGAGCAGTTCTTC
CASSQDVIRLAGVNEQFF
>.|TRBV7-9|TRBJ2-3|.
TGTGCCAGCAGCCCTAGACTCTTCACAGATACGCAGTATTTT
CASSPRLFTDTQYF
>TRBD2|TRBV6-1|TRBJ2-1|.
TGTGCCAGCAGTGCGGTAGCGGGAGGCTTCTCAATCTTC
CASSAVAGGFSIF
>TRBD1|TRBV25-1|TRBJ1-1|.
TGTGCCAGCAGTGCGAACAGGGGAATAACTGAAGCTTTCTTT
CASSANRGITEAFF
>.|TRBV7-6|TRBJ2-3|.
TGTGCCAGCAGCATCCCGGGGGGCACAGATACGCAGTATTTT
CASSIPGGTDTQYF
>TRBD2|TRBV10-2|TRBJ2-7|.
TGCGCCAGCAGCAGGGAGCGGGATTGGAGCTACGAGCAGTACTTC
CASSRERDWSYEQYF
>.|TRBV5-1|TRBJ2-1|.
TGCGCCAGCAGCTTGTTCCTGCAGGGGAGAGTGAACAATGAGCAGTTCTTC
CASSLFLQGRVNNEQFF
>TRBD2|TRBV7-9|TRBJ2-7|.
TGTGCCAGCAGCTACACTAGCGGGAGTCGCTACGAGCAGTACTTC
CASSYTSGSRYEQYF
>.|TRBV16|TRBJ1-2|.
TGTGCCAGCAGGCTCGATGGGGCCATGGGCTACACCTTC
CASRLDGAMGYTF
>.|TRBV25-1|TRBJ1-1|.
TGTGCCAGCAGTGAATCCGGGAGGGCCACTGAAGCTTTCTTT
CASSESGRATEAFF
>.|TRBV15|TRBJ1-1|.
TGTGCCACCAGCACTTTCGGGGGGGGCCGAACTGAAGCTTTCTTT
CATSTFGGGRTEAFF
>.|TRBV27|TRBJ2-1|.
TGTGCCAGCAGTTACTCGACAGACTACAATGAGCAGTTCTTC
CASSYSTDYNEQFF
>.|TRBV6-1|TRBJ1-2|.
TGTGCCAGCAGTGAAGCGGGATTTGCTAACTATGGCTACACCTTC
CASSEAGFANYGYTF
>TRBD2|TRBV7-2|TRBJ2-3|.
TGTGCCAGCAGCCGAGATAGACTAGCGGACACAGATACGCAGTATTTT
CASSRDRLADTDTQYF
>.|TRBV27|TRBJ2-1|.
TGTGCCAGCAGTTTATCGCCGGGGAGCTCCTACAATGAGCAGTTCTTC
CASSLSPGSSYNEQFF
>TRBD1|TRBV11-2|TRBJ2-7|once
TGTGCCAGCAACGCCCGACAGGGCCCCTACGAGCAGTACTTC
CASNARQGPYEQYF
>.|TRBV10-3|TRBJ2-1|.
TGTGCCATCAGTGAGTCGACGAATGAGCAGTTCTTC
CAISESTNEQFF
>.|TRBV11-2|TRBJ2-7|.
TGTGCCAGCAGCTTAGGGCCACAAGGACAGTACTACGAGCAGTACTTC
CASSLGPQGQYYEQYF
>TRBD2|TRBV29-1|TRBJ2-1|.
TGCAGCGTGAGGGGTAGCATTAAGCGGGAGTTAGAGTTCTACAATGAGCAGTTCTTC
CSVRGSIKRELEFYNEQFF
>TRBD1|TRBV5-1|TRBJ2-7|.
TGCGCCAGCAGCAAGGGACAGGGACCCCGTATCTACGAGCAGTACTTC
CASSKGQGPRIYEQYF
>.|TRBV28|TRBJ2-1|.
TGTGCCAGCAGTTTACCGCGGCCAAGCTCCTACAATGAGCAGTTCTTC
CASSLPRPSSYNEQFF
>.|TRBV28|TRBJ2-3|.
TGTGCCAGCAGTTTATGGGTGAGCACAGATACGCAGTATTTT
CASSLWVSTDTQYF
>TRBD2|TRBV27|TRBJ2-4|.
TGTGCCAGCAGTTTCCTCGGGGGGGCAGGAGCAAACATTCAGTACTTC
CASSFLGGAGANIQYF
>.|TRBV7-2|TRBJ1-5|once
TGTGCCAGCAGCTTACTTTGGCCGGGTATAGTTCAGCCCCAGCATTTT
CASSLLWPGIVQPQHF
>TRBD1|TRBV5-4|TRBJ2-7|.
TGTGCCAGCAGCTCGACGGGACAGGGTAGGGGTCCCGAGCAGTACTTC
CASSSTGQGRGPEQYF
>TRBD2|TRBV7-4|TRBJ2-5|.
TGTGCCAGCAGCTTAGCGGCTAGCGGGAGGGTGGAGACCCAGTACTTC
CASSLAASGRVETQYF
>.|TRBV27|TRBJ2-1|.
TGTGCCAGCAGGGAGGGGGGCTCCTACAATGAGCAGTTCTTC
CASREGGSYNEQFF
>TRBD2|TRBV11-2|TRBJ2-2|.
TGTGCCAGCAGCTCTCTAGCGGGAGCAAGGGCCGGGGAGCTGTTTTTT
CASSSLAGARAGELFF
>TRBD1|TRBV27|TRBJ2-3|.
TGTGCCAGCAGTCCCGACAGGGGGCCAACTAGCACAGATACGCAGTATTTT
CASSPDRGPTSTDTQYF
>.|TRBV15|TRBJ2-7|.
TGTGCCACCAGCAGAGATCGGAGGAAGGCCTACGAGCAGTACTTC
CATSRDRRKAYEQYF
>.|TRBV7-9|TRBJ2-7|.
TGTGCCAGCAGCTTCGGACCAATAAGCTCCTACGAGCAGTACTTC
CASSFGPISSYEQYF
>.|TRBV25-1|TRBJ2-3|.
TGTGCCAGCAGTGGGTCCCCAGGCACAGATACGCAGTATTTT
CASSGSPGTDTQYF
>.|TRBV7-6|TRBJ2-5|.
TGTGCCAGCAGCTCCGGGCCTATGTGGGAGACCCAGTACTTC
CASSSGPMWETQYF